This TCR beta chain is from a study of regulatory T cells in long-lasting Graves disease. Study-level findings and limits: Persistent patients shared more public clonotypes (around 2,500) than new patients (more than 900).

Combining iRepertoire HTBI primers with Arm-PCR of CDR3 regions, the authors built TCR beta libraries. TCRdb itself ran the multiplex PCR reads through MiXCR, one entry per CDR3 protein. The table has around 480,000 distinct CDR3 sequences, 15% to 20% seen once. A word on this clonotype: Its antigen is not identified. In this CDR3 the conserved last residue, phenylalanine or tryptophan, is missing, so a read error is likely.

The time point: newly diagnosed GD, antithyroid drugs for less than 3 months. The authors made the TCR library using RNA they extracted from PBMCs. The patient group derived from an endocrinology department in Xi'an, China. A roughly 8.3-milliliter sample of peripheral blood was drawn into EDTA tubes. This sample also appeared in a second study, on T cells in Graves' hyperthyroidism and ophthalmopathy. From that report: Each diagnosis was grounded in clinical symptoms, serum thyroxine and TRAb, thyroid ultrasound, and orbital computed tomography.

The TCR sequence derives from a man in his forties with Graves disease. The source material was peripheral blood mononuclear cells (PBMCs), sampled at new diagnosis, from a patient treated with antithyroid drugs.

The CDR3 loop is CAINGQGDSNQPQHL. The CDR3 DNA reads TGTGCCATCAACGGACAGGGCGACAGCAATCAGCCCCAGCATTTG. The V call is TRBV10-3, the J call TRBJ1-5; 8 bases line up with TRBD1. Germline V gene lookup returns CDR1 ENHRY and CDR2 SYGVKD. V shed 7 bases and J 1 base; nucleotides not matched to a gene: 6. The CDR3 has 15 residues.